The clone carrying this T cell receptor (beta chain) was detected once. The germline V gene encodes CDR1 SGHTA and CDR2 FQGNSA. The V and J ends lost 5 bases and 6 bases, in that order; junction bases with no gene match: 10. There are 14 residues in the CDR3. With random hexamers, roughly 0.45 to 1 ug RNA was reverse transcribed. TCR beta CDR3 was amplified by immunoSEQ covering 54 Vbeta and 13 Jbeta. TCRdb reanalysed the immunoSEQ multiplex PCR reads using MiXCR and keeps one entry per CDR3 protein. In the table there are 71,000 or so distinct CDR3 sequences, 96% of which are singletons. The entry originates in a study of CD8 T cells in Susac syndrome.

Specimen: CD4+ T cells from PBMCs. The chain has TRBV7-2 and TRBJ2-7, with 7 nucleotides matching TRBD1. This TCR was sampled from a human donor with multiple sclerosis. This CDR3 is CASSTGHRGREQYF. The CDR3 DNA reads TGTGCCAGCAGCACCGGCCACAGGGGCCGCGAGCAGTACTTC. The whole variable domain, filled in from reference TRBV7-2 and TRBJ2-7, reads GAGVSQSPSNKVTEKGKDVELRCDPISGHTALYWYRQSLGQGLEFLIYFQGNSAPDKSGLPSDRFSAERTGGSVSTLTIQRTQQEDSAVYLCASSTGHRGREQYFGPGTRLTVT.